These T cell receptor beta chains were read from a single sample in a study of early T cells in non-severe SARS-CoV-2 infection. One entry per CDR3 protein results from TCRdb running MiXCR on the 5' RACE reads. The sample yields approximately 29,000 distinct CDR3 sequences, 5.5% to 7.5% seen once. The specimen comprised whole blood, sampled at baseline. These receptors were taken from an adult who was a healthcare worker with PCR-confirmed SARS-CoV-2 infection or an uninfected control (not recorded which). Each CDR3 is given with its conserved first and last residue. D genes are given only for firm matches. The size field is filled for only some rows; it gives once, few, many or a size class.

J gene: TRBJ2-1
clone size: -
D gene: -
V gene: TRBV2
CDR3 protein: CASSGRVEQFF
CDR3 DNA: TGTGCCAGCAGTGGGCGGGTGGAGCAGTTCTTC

J gene: TRBJ2-3
clone size: many
D gene: -
V gene: TRBV13
CDR3 protein: CASSLDARADTQYF
CDR3 DNA: TGTGCCAGCAGCTTAGATGCCCGCGCAGATACGCAGTATTTT

J gene: TRBJ2-2
clone size: many
D gene: TRBD1
V gene: TRBV24-1
CDR3 protein: CATSDRAARQGTGELFF
CDR3 DNA: TGTGCCACCAGTGATCGCGCAGCTAGACAGGGAACCGGGGAGCTGTTTTTT

J gene: TRBJ2-6
clone size: few
D gene: TRBD1
V gene: TRBV7-8
CDR3 protein: CASSLARTGGVGANVLTF
CDR3 DNA: TGTGCCAGCAGCTTAGCTAGGACAGGGGGCGTTGGGGCCAACGTCCTGACTTTC

J gene: TRBJ2-3
clone size: many
D gene: TRBD2
V gene: TRBV24-1
CDR3 protein: CATSGTSITDTQYF
CDR3 DNA: TGTGCCACCTCCGGGACTAGTATCACAGATACGCAGTATTTT

J gene: TRBJ2-1
clone size: -
D gene: TRBD2
V gene: TRBV6-1
CDR3 protein: CASFGRVIYNEQFF
CDR3 DNA: TGTGCCAGCTTTGGGAGGGTTATCTACAATGAGCAGTTCTTC

J gene: TRBJ2-3
clone size: many
D gene: -
V gene: TRBV18
CDR3 protein: CASSPPRASTDTQYF
CDR3 DNA: TGTGCCAGCTCACCACCTAGAGCTAGCACAGATACGCAGTATTTT

J gene: TRBJ2-7
clone size: -
D gene: -
V gene: TRBV5-6
CDR3 protein: CASSLDRLDSYEQYF
CDR3 DNA: TGTGCCAGCAGCTTGGACAGGTTGGATTCCTACGAGCAGTACTTC

J gene: TRBJ1-1
clone size: -
D gene: TRBD1
V gene: TRBV6-4
CDR3 protein: CASSDRTGEAFF
CDR3 DNA: TGTGCCAGCAGTGACCGGACAGGGGAAGCTTTCTTT

J gene: TRBJ1-6
clone size: many
D gene: -
V gene: TRBV11-2
CDR3 protein: CASSLDRLITESPLHF
CDR3 DNA: TGTGCCAGCAGCTTAGATCGGTTGATAACGGAATCACCCCTCCACTTT

J gene: TRBJ1-1
clone size: -
D gene: -
V gene: TRBV29-1
CDR3 protein: CSVATSTEAFF
CDR3 DNA: TGCAGCGTTGCAACATCCACTGAAGCTTTCTTT

J gene: TRBJ2-1
clone size: -
D gene: -
V gene: TRBV12-3/TRBV12-4
CDR3 protein: CASSLSHYNEQFF
CDR3 DNA: TGTGCCAGCAGTTTATCTCATTACAATGAGCAGTTCTTC

J gene: TRBJ1-2
clone size: many
D gene: -
V gene: TRBV6-1
CDR3 protein: CASSWRTAGDGYTF
CDR3 DNA: TGTGCCAGCAGTTGGCGGACAGCCGGAGATGGCTACACCTTC

J gene: TRBJ1-2
clone size: few
D gene: -
V gene: TRBV6-2/TRBV6-3
CDR3 protein: CAAATLYGYTF
CDR3 DNA: TGTGCCGCCGCGACTTTATATGGCTACACCTTC

J gene: TRBJ2-2
clone size: many
D gene: -
V gene: TRBV10-3
CDR3 protein: CAISETAAGELFF
CDR3 DNA: TGTGCCATCAGTGAAACAGCTGCCGGGGAGCTGTTTTTT

J gene: TRBJ2-1
clone size: many
D gene: TRBD2
V gene: TRBV3-1
CDR3 protein: CASRQAGGAYNEQFF
CDR3 DNA: TGTGCCAGCCGTCAGGCGGGAGGTGCCTACAATGAGCAGTTCTTC

J gene: TRBJ1-3
clone size: few
D gene: TRBD1
V gene: TRBV7-6
CDR3 protein: CASSLEGTGDGNTIYF
CDR3 DNA: TGTGCCAGCAGCTTAGAGGGGACAGGGGACGGAAACACCATATATTTT

J gene: TRBJ1-2
clone size: -
D gene: -
V gene: TRBV30
CDR3 protein: CAWSTTADGYTF
CDR3 DNA: TGTGCCTGGTCCACGACCGCGGATGGCTACACCTTC

J gene: TRBJ1-1
clone size: many
D gene: TRBD1
V gene: TRBV12-3/TRBV12-4
CDR3 protein: CASSQTGVPMNTEAFF
CDR3 DNA: TGTGCCAGCAGTCAGACAGGGGTCCCAATGAACACTGAAGCTTTCTTT

J gene: TRBJ2-7
clone size: many
D gene: TRBD2
V gene: TRBV6-5
CDR3 protein: CASSYYGGRNEQYF
CDR3 DNA: TGTGCCAGCAGTTACTACGGGGGGAGGAACGAGCAGTACTTC